This TCR beta chain derives from a study of OX40 agonist ivuxolimab in advanced cancers. Study-level information: The patients' treatment was ivuxolimab, an agonistic anti-OX40 (CD134) antibody. Under the entry rules, prior anti-PD-1, anti-PD-L1 or anti-CTLA-4 therapy was allowed, and about 40% had some.

Germline loops: CDR1 MDHEN, CDR2 SYDVKM. This CDR3 contains 16 residues. V gave up 3 bases and J gave up 0 bases, with 13 bases separating them. Measured with immunoSEQ multiplex PCR; TCRdb has only the in-frame clones, and not every one. The data show 52,000 or so clones, with 84% seen just once and 4.6% held by the top ten. In the case of this clone: What it binds is unknown.

Study observations and caveats: The study found that CD8+ T cells averaged more expanded clones than CD4+. Among the least clonally expanded were partial responders at 0.1-3.0 mg/kg.

This TCR was recovered from an adult with an advanced solid tumor such as melanoma, head and neck, liver or kidney cancer. The V gene is TRBV28, the J gene TRBJ2-3, with D perhaps assigned TRBD1 or TRBD2 (6 bases each). The specimen was CD4+ or CD8+ T cells sorted from blood, collected in a trial of the OX40 agonist ivuxolimab. CDR3 sequence (DNA): TGTGCCAGCAGTTTTGTAGGGGGGTCTAGCACAGATACGCAGTATTTT. This translates into CASSFVGGSSTDTQYF.